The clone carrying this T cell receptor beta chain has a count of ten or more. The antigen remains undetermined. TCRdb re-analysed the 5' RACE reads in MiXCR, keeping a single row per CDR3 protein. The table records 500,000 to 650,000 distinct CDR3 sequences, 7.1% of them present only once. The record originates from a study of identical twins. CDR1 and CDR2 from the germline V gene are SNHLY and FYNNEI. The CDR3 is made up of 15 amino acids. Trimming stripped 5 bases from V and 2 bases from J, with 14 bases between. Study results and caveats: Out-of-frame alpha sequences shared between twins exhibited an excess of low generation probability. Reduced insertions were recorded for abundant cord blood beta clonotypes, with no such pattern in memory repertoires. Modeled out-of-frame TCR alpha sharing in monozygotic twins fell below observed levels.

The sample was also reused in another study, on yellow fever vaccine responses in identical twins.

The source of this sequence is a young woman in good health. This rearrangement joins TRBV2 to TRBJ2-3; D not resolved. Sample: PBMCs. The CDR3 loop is CASSPPLITTDTQYF. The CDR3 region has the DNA TGTGCCAGCAGTCCTCCCCTTATAACCACAGATACGCAGTATTTT.